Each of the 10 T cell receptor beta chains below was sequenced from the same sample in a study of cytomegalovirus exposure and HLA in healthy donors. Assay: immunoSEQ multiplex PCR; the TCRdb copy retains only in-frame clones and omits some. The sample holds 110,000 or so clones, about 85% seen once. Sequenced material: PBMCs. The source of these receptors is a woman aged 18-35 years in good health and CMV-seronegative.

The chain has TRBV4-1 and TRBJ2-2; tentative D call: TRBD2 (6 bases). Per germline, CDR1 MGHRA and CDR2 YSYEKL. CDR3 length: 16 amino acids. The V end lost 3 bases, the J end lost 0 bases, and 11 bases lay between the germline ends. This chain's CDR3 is CASSQEGFPNTGELFF. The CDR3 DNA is TGCGCCAGCAGCCAGGAGGGGTTCCCGAACACCGGGGAGCTGTTTTTT.

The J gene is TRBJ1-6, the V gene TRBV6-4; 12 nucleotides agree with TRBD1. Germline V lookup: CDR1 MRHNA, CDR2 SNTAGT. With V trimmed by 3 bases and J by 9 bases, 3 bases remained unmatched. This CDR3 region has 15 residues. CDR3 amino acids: CASSEGQGALSPLHF. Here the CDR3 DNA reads TGTGCCAGCAGTGAGGGACAGGGGGCTCTTTCACCCCTCCACTTT.

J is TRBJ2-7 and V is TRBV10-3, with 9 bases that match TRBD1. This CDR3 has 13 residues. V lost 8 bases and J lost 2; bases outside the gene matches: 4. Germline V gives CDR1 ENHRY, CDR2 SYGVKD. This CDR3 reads CAIGTGTAYEQYF. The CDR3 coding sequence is TGTGCCATCGGGACAGGGACTGCCTACGAGCAGTACTTC.

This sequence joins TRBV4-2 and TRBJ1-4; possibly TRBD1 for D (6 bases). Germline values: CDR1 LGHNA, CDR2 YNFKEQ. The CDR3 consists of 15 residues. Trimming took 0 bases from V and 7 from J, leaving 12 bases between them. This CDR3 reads CASSQDRTEFEKLFF. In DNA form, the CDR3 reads TGTGCCAGCAGCCAAGATCGGACAGAGTTTGAAAAACTGTTTTTT.

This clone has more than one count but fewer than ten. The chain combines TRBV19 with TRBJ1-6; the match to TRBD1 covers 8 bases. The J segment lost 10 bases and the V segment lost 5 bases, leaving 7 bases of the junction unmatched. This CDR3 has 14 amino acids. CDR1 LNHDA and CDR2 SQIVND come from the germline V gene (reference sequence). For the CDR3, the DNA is TGTGCCAGTAGTCTCGGACAGGGCTTGTCACCCCTCCACTTT. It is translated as CASSLGQGLSPLHF. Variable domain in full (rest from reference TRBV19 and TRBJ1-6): DGGITQSPKYLFRKEGQNVTLSCEQNLNHDAMYWYRQDPGQGLRLIYYSQIVNDFQKGDIAEGYSVSREKKESFPLTVTSAQKNPTAFYLCASSLGQGLSPLHFGNGTRLTVT.

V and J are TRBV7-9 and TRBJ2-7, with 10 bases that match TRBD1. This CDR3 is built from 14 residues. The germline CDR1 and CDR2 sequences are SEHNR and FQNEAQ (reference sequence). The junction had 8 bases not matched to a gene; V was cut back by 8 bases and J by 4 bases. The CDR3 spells CASGPRDRGYEQYF. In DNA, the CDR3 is TGTGCCAGCGGCCCCCGGGACAGGGGTTACGAGCAGTACTTC. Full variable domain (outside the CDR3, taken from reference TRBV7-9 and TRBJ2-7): DTGVSQNPRHKITKRGQNVTFRCDPISEHNRLYWYRQTLGQGPEFLTYFQNEAQLEKSRLLSDRFSAERPKGSFSTLEIQRTEQGDSAMYLCASGPRDRGYEQYFGPGTRLTVT.

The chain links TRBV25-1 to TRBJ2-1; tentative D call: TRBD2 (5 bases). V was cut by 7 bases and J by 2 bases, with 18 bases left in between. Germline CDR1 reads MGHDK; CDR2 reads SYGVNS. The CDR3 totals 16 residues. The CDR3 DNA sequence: TGTGCCAGCACCTCATCCCCAAGCGGAGCCTACAATGAGCAGTTCTTC. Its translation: CASTSSPSGAYNEQFF.

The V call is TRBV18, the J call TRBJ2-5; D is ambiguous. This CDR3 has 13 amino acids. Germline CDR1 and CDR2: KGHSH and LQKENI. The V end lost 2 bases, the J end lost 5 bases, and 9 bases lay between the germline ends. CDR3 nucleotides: TGTGCCAGCTCACCATTAGACTGGGAGACCCAGTACTTC. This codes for CASSPLDWETQYF.

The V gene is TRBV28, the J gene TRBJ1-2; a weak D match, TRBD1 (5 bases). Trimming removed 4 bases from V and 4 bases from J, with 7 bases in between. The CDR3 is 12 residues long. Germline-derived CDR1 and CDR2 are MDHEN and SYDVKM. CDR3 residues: CASSSGGYGYTF. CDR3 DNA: TGTGCCAGCAGTTCCGGGGGCTATGGCTACACCTTC.

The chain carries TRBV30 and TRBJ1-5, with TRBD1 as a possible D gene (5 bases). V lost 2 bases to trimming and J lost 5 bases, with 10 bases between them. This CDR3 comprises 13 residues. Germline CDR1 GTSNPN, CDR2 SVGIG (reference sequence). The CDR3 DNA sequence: TGTGCCTGGAGTATTACAGGAGATCAGCCCCAGCATTTT. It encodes CAWSITGDQPQHF.